These T cell receptor beta chains were read from a single sample in a study of molecular identifiers for immune sequencing clone quantification. Each CDR3 protein is one row after TCRdb ran MiXCR on the PCR reads. The sample shows approximately 320,000 distinct CDR3 sequences, roughly 24% of them seen only once. Sequencing was carried out using naive CD8+ T cells from blood, with Jurkat cell RNA spiked in. The origin of the receptors is a human donor in good health. Some libraries in this study had Jurkat cell RNA spiked in. The CDR3 runs from the conserved cysteine through the conserved F or W.

j_gene: TRBJ2-7
v_gene: TRBV29-1
CDR3aa: CSVGGLAGGYEQYF

j_gene: TRBJ1-2
v_gene: TRBV2
CDR3aa: CASSGGQGIANYGYTF

j_gene: TRBJ2-6
v_gene: TRBV7-9
CDR3aa: CASSPTGGLGANVLTF

j_gene: TRBJ2-3
v_gene: TRBV4-1
CDR3aa: CASTGVTDTQYF

j_gene: TRBJ1-4
v_gene: TRBV2
CDR3aa: CASRRTGGSEKLFF

j_gene: TRBJ2-6
v_gene: TRBV10-3
CDR3aa: CAISVGSGANVLTF

j_gene: TRBJ2-7
v_gene: TRBV30
CDR3aa: CAWSAPQRRGSYEQYF

j_gene: TRBJ1-1
v_gene: TRBV19
CDR3aa: CASSRQPNTEAFF

j_gene: TRBJ2-7
v_gene: TRBV7-6
CDR3aa: CASSLGLSSEQYF

j_gene: TRBJ2-7
v_gene: TRBV6-2/TRBV6-3
CDR3aa: CASSYPSTNLRTGEQYF

j_gene: TRBJ2-5
v_gene: TRBV7-9
CDR3aa: CASTTDAQETQYF

j_gene: TRBJ2-3
v_gene: TRBV7-9
CDR3aa: CASSRHPGDTQYF

j_gene: TRBJ2-7
v_gene: TRBV7-9
CDR3aa: CASSYAGAAEQYF

j_gene: TRBJ2-1
v_gene: TRBV6-2/TRBV6-3
CDR3aa: CASSYAAGSEYEQFF

j_gene: TRBJ1-1
v_gene: TRBV2
CDR3aa: CASPLRQGLAEAFF

j_gene: TRBJ2-2
v_gene: TRBV7-6
CDR3aa: CASSPGQGVSPGELFF

j_gene: TRBJ1-5
v_gene: TRBV4-3
CDR3aa: CASSPSDQSNQPQHF

j_gene: TRBJ1-1
v_gene: TRBV20-1
CDR3aa: CSARVNLGLSTEAFF

j_gene: TRBJ2-5
v_gene: TRBV10-3
CDR3aa: CAISDRETQYF